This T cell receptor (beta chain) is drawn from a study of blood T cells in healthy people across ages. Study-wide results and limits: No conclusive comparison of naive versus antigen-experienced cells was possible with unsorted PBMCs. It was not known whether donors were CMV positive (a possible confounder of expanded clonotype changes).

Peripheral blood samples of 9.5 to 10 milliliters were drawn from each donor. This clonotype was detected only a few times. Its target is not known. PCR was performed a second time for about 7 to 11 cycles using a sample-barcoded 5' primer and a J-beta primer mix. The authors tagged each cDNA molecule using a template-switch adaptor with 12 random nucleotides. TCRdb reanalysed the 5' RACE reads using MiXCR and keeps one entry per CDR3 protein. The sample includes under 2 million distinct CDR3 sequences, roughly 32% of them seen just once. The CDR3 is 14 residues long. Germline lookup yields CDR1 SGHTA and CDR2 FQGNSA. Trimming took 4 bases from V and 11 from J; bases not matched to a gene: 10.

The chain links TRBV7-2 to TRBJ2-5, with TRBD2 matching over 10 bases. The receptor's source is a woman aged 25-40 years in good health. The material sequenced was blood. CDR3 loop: CASSSPTSGWEQYF. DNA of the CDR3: TGTGCCAGCAGCTCCCCGACTAGCGGGTGGGAGCAGTACTTC.